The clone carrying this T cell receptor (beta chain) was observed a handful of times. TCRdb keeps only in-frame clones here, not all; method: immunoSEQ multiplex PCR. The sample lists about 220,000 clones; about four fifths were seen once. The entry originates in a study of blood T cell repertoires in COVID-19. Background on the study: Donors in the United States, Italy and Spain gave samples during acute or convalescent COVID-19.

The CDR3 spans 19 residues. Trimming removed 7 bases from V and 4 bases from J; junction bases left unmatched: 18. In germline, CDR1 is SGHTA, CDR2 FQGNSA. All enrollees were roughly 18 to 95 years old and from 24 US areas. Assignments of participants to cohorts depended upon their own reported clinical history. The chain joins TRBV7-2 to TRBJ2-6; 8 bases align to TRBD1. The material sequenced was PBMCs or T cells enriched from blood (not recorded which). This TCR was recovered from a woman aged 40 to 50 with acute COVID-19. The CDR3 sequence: CASTHRTGSIGNGANVLTF. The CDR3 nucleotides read TGTGCCAGCACCCACCGGACAGGGTCGATAGGTAACGGGGCCAACGTCCTGACTTTC.